What follows are 17 T cell receptor beta chains derived from one specimen sequenced in a study of blood T cell repertoires in COVID-19. TCRdb's copy holds only in-frame clones and misses some; the assay was immunoSEQ multiplex PCR. The sample includes 200,000 to 250,000 clones, about 86% of them seen just once. Sequencing was performed on PBMCs or T cells enriched from blood (not recorded which). These receptors came from a woman aged 30 to 39 who had been exposed to COVID-19.

The chain employs TRBV3-1 (or the pseudogene TRBV3-2) and TRBJ1-2, with a possible D match to TRBD1 (5 bases). Trimming stripped 3 bases from V and 0 bases from J, with 32 bases between. Germline-derived CDR1 and CDR2 are LGHDT and YNNKEL (reference sequence). This CDR3 region has 22 residues. This CDR3 reads CASSQTHSPWAGTIHANYGYTF. The CDR3 region has the DNA TGTGCCAGCAGCCAGACTCATTCCCCCTGGGCAGGGACTATTCATGCTAACTATGGCTACACCTTC.

This clone has a single count. This chain links TRBV30 with TRBJ2-3, with 9 nucleotides matching TRBD1. This CDR3 is built from 12 residues. Per the germline V gene, CDR1 is GTSNPN and CDR2 is SVGIG (reference sequence). The ends lost 8 bases at V and 4 bases at J; junction bases unmatched: 4. Here the CDR3 DNA reads TGTGCCACCGGGACAGGGTCAGATACGCAGTATTTT. Protein sequence: CATGTGSDTQYF.

The CDR3 sequence is CASSLAGTGSAARHGYTF. DNA for the CDR3: TGTGCCAGCAGCTTGGCGGGGACAGGGAGTGCGGCTAGGCATGGCTACACCTTC. The chain links TRBV5-5 to TRBJ1-2; 9 bases map to TRBD1. This CDR3 has 18 amino acids. V was pared by 0 bases and J by 6 bases, with 15 bases of the junction left unmatched. Germline CDR1 and CDR2: SGHKS and YYEKEE (reference sequence).

The V call is TRBV19, the J call TRBJ2-1; a possible D gene is TRBD2 (6 bases). Per the germline V gene, CDR1 is LNHDA and CDR2 is SQIVND (reference sequence). The CDR3 has 16 residues. Trimming stripped 1 base from V and 2 bases from J, with 12 bases between. The CDR3 DNA reads TGTGCCAGTAGTATAGGGGGCGGGGACCCCTACAATGAGCAGTTCTTC. Translation: CASSIGGGDPYNEQFF.

The rearrangement uses TRBV28 and TRBJ2-5; tentative D call: TRBD2 (5 bases). V was trimmed by 3 bases and J by 5 bases, leaving 10 bases between them. The germline CDR1 and CDR2 sequences are MDHEN and SYDVKM. This CDR3 is built from 13 residues. The CDR3 DNA is TGTGCCAGCAGTTTGGGGAGATTGGAGACCCAGTACTTC. This encodes CASSLGRLETQYF.

The V gene is TRBV19, the J gene TRBJ1-1; TRBD1 agrees at 8 bases. V lost 5 bases to trimming and J lost 1 base; unmatched junction nucleotides: 6. Germline V CDR1 and CDR2: LNHDA, SQIVND (reference sequence). The CDR3 sequence is 15 residues long. Here the CDR3 DNA reads TGTGCCAGTAGTCCTTGGACAGGGCCGAACACTGAAGCTTTCTTT. The encoded protein is CASSPWTGPNTEAFF.

This chain uses TRBV10-1 with TRBJ2-4; perhaps TRBD1 as D (5 bases). The CDR3 extends over 14 amino acids. Germline CDR1 WNHNN, CDR2 SYGVQD (reference sequence). Trimming removed 3 bases from V and 1 base from J, with 7 bases in between. CDR3: CASSDRAAKNIQYF. The CDR3 region has the DNA TGCGCCAGCAGTGACAGGGCCGCCAAAAACATTCAGTACTTC.

The J gene is TRBJ2-7, the V gene TRBV5-4, with D possibly being TRBD1 (5 bases). The CDR3 is 13 residues long. Germline CDR1 and CDR2: SGHNT and YYREEE (reference sequence). The V end was cut by 4 bases, the J end by 4 bases, with 12 bases between. The DNA of the CDR3 is TGTGCCAGCAGCAAAACAGGTTTTTACGAGCAGTACTTC. Its protein is CASSKTGFYEQYF. Full variable domain (rest looked up from reference TRBV5-4 and TRBJ2-7): ETGVTQSPTHLIKTRGQQVTLRCSSQSGHNTVSWYQQALGQGPQFIFQYYREEENGRGNFPPRFSGLQFPNYSSELNVNALELDDSALYLCASSKTGFYEQYFGPGTRLTVT.

The chain uses TRBV7-6 and TRBJ1-6; 7 positions match TRBD1. J was trimmed by 7 bases and V by 0 bases; bases with no gene match: 3. From germline, CDR1 is SGHVS and CDR2 FNYEAQ. This CDR3 comprises 15 residues. CDR3 nucleotide sequence: TGTGCCAGCAGCTTAGCCGGGACAGAGAATTCACCCCTCCACTTT. Amino acid sequence: CASSLAGTENSPLHF.

The rearrangement links TRBV18 to TRBJ1-2; no clear D. This CDR3 is built from 15 residues. Trimming cost V 6 bases and J 0 bases, with 14 bases left between them. The germline CDR1 and CDR2 sequences are KGHSH and LQKENI. DNA of the CDR3: TGTGCCAGCTCCCGCGAGGTGGCAACTAACTATGGCTACACCTTC. Translated, it gives CASSREVATNYGYTF.

This sequence joins TRBV18 and TRBJ2-7, with TRBD1 identical over 8 bases. CDR1 and CDR2 from the germline V gene are KGHSH and LQKENI. J was trimmed by 3 bases and V by 6 bases; bases with no gene match: 10. The CDR3 length is 15 residues. The CDR3 nucleotides are TGTGCCAGCTCCCCCACGGCAGGGGGCTTCTACGAGCAGTACTTC. As protein: CASSPTAGGFYEQYF.

This chain joins TRBV6-5 and TRBJ1-1; D ambiguous. The CDR3 contains 13 residues. V gave up 7 bases and J gave up 0 bases, with 9 bases separating them. CDR1 MNHEY and CDR2 SVGAGI come from the germline V gene. The CDR3 loop reads CASKPTLNTEAFF. The CDR3 DNA reads as TGTGCCAGCAAGCCGACACTGAACACTGAAGCTTTCTTT.

This clone showed up just once. The genes are TRBV7-9 and TRBJ2-2, with D tentatively TRBD2 (6 bases). This CDR3 region has 15 residues. V was pared by 3 bases and J by 4 bases, with 12 bases between. Germline-derived CDR1 and CDR2 are SEHNR and FQNEAQ (reference sequence). CDR3 in amino acids: CASSLAGPLTGELFF. In nucleotides, the CDR3 is TGTGCCAGCAGCTTGGCGGGGCCCCTCACCGGGGAGCTGTTTTTT.

DNA for the CDR3: TGTGCCAGCAGCCCAGGGACAGGGGGATCCTACGAGCAGTACTTC. Its translation: CASSPGTGGSYEQYF. The J gene is TRBJ2-7, the V gene TRBV11-3; 11 bases agree with TRBD1. V trimming: 5 bases; J trimming: 1 base; junction bases outside the gene matches: 4. The CDR3 length is 15 residues. The germline CDR1 and CDR2 sequences are SGHNT and YENEEA.

The J gene is TRBJ2-5, the V gene TRBV27, with a possible D match to TRBD1 (6 bases). The CDR3 runs to 14 residues. The V gene's germline CDR1 is MNHEY and CDR2 SMNVEV (reference sequence). Trimming stripped 0 bases from V and 5 bases from J, with 10 bases between. CDR3 loop: CASSLSRGSETQYF. As DNA, the CDR3 is TGTGCCAGCAGTTTATCGAGGGGGAGCGAGACCCAGTACTTC.

The rearrangement links TRBV9 to TRBJ2-2; TRBD2 matches 9 bases. Germline V gives CDR1 SGDLS, CDR2 YYNGEE. The trim removed 0 bases at V and 4 bases at J, leaving 1 base unmatched. CDR3 length: 15 amino acids. CDR3 sequence (DNA): TGTGCCAGCAGCGTAGAGGGACTAGCCACCGGGGAGCTGTTTTTT. Translation: CASSVEGLATGELFF.

The chain employs TRBV6-4 and TRBJ1-1; the match to TRBD1 covers 9 bases. The CDR3 is made up of 18 amino acids. The V gene end was trimmed by 5 bases and the J gene end by 11 bases; junction bases not matched to a gene: 24. Per the germline V gene, CDR1 is MRHNA and CDR2 is SNTAGT. CDR3 DNA sequence: TGTGCCAGCAGTAGGAGACAGGGGGGATATATGAACACTGAGGAGGCTTTCTTT. It codes for CASSRRQGGYMNTEEAFF.